This TCR beta chain was captured in a study of chemoradiotherapy in HPV16-positive cancers. The germline gives CDR1 SNHLY, CDR2 FYNNEI. V lost 2 bases and J lost 0, with 5 bases in between. CDR3 length: 15 amino acids. Points from the study as a whole: Candidate HPV-specific clones and E7-related TCR motifs grew in tumor during treatment.

As for this clone: Antigen unknown.

Profiled with immunoSEQ multiplex PCR; TCRdb holds only in-frame clones, not every one. The data contain approximately 23,000 clones, just under 75% of them singletons. This material was collected from a patient who underwent chemoradiotherapy. This sequence was found in a human donor with HPV-associated anogenital cancer. V and J are TRBV2 and TRBJ2-6, with D unresolved. CDR3 sequence: CASSELDSGANVLTF. The CDR3 DNA reads TGTGCCAGCAGTGAATTGGACTCTGGGGCCAACGTCCTGACTTTC.